What follows are 29 T cell receptor beta chains derived from one specimen sequenced in a study of T cell responses to AZD1222 COVID-19 vaccine. The repertoire was sequenced with immunoSEQ multiplex PCR; TCRdb's copy has only in-frame clones and lacks some. The table records 100,000 to 150,000 clones, around 89% of them present only once. This specimen was peripheral blood, taken on day 0 of MenACWY control vaccination. The source of these receptors is an adult in good health.

The rearrangement joins TRBV6-2 or TRBV6-3 to TRBJ2-6; D not resolved. The germline V and J ends were trimmed by 6 bases and 0 bases, with 3 bases remaining between them. The germline V gene has CDR1 MNHEY and CDR2 SVGEGT. This CDR3 has 13 residues. The CDR3 coding sequence is TGTGCCAGCAGCAGCTCTGGGGCCAACGTCCTGACTTTC. Protein product: CASSSSGANVLTF.

This clone was detected only once. The rearrangement uses TRBV12-3 or TRBV12-4 and TRBJ2-7; D call uncertain. V lost 3 bases and J lost 6, with 9 bases in between. The CDR3 is 12 residues long. The CDR3 here is CASSFHLSEQYF. CDR3 DNA: TGTGCCAGCAGTTTCCACCTGTCCGAGCAGTACTTC.

This rearrangement joins TRBV19 to TRBJ1-6; D is ambiguous. Trimming stripped 0 bases from V and 7 bases from J, with 10 bases between. This CDR3 contains 15 residues. The germline V gene encodes CDR1 LNHDA and CDR2 SQIVND (reference sequence). This chain's CDR3 is CASSIDTAWNSPLHF. CDR3 in DNA: TGTGCCAGTAGTATAGATACAGCATGGAATTCACCCCTCCACTTT.

The rearrangement joins TRBV4-2 to TRBJ1-1; D gene ambiguous. The CDR3 is made up of 18 amino acids. With 1 base removed from V and 0 bases from J, the gap between germline ends came to 18 bases. CDR1 and CDR2 (germline): LGHNA, YNFKEQ. CDR3 coding DNA: TGTGCCAGCAGCCAAGGGATCGTAGGAGGAGCTTTGAACACTGAAGCTTTCTTT. This encodes CASSQGIVGGALNTEAFF.

The V and J genes are TRBV7-9 and TRBJ2-3; 7 bases match TRBD2. V shed 5 bases, J shed 4 bases, and the junction held 6 bases outside the gene matches. This CDR3 contains 14 residues. CDR1 is SEHNR, CDR2 FQNEAQ, per germline (reference sequence). CDR3 nucleotides: TGTGCCAGCAGCCTCTCACTAGCGTCAGATACGCAGTATTTT. Amino acid sequence: CASSLSLASDTQYF.

The chain uses TRBV6-2 or TRBV6-3 and TRBJ2-1; 13 bases agree with TRBD2. CDR3 length equals 17 residues. Germline V gene sequence: CDR1 MNHEY, CDR2 SVGEGT. Germline trimming cut 5 bases from V and 1 base from J; bases unmatched to any gene: 5. The CDR3 nucleotides are TGTGCCAGCAGTAAGGGACTAGCGGGAAAATCCTACAATGAGCAGTTCTTC. Translation gives CASSKGLAGKSYNEQFF.

This clone showed up just once. The chain is built from TRBV5-1 and TRBJ2-7; 7 bases fit TRBD2. This CDR3 contains 14 residues. V lost 4 bases, J lost 4 bases, and 8 bases stayed unmatched. Germline CDR1 SGHRS, CDR2 YFSETQ. CDR3 in amino acids: CASSLGLVLYEQYF. In nucleotides, the CDR3 is TGCGCCAGCAGCCTCGGACTAGTTTTATACGAGCAGTACTTC.

The chain employs TRBV29-1 and TRBJ1-1; the match to TRBD1 covers 7 bases. V gave up 4 bases and J gave up 3 bases; unmatched junction bases: 5. CDR1 is SQVTM, CDR2 ANQGSEA, per germline. CDR3 size: 13 residues. CDR3 sequence (DNA): TGCAGCGTTGCTAGACAGGGTGACACTGAAGCTTTCTTT. Amino acids: CSVARQGDTEAFF. The full variable domain, its missing parts supplied by reference TRBV29-1 and TRBJ1-1, is SAVISQKPSRDICQRGTSLTIQCQVDSQVTMMFWYRQQPGQSLTLIATANQGSEATYESGFVIDKFPISRPNLTFSTLTVSNMSPEDSSIYLCSVARQGDTEAFFGQGTRLTVV.

This clone came up a few times. The chain is built from TRBV7-9 and TRBJ2-7; 9 bases are shared with TRBD1. Unmatched junction bases numbered 2, after V lost 5 bases and J lost 6 bases. Germline CDR1 reads SEHNR; CDR2 reads FQNEAQ (reference sequence). The CDR3 runs to 12 residues. The CDR3 region is CASSGQGSEQYF. The CDR3 region has the DNA TGTGCCAGCAGCGGACAGGGGTCCGAGCAGTACTTC.

V is TRBV24-1 and J is TRBJ2-5; TRBD1 is a possible D gene (5 bases). The CDR3 runs to 14 residues. CDR1 is KGHDR, CDR2 SFDVKD, per germline. Trimming left V 1 base short and J 2 bases short, with 7 bases between. Here the CDR3 reads CATSDFDSQETQYF. The CDR3 coding sequence is TGTGCCACCAGTGATTTTGACAGTCAAGAGACCCAGTACTTC.

This chain uses TRBV27 with TRBJ2-1, with D perhaps matching TRBD1 (5 bases). V dropped 5 bases and J dropped 4 bases, with 15 bases sitting between them. Germline values: CDR1 MNHEY, CDR2 SMNVEV (reference sequence). This CDR3 comprises 15 residues. In DNA, the CDR3 is TGTGCCAGCAGTCCGCGAATGACAGCTTACAATGAGCAGTTCTTC. Translation gives CASSPRMTAYNEQFF.

The chain joins TRBV11-2 to TRBJ1-3, with a weak D call TRBD1 (6 bases). CDR1 and CDR2 (germline): SGHAT, FQNNGV. CDR3 length: 16 amino acids. V shed 5 bases and J shed 4 bases, with 18 bases lying between them. The DNA for the CDR3 is TGTGCCAGCAGCCCGGTACAGGGAGCGGCCGGAAACACCATATATTTT. This encodes CASSPVQGAAGNTIYF.

This rearrangement joins TRBV5-1 to TRBJ2-2, with D tentatively TRBD1 (5 bases). This CDR3 comprises 16 residues. V shed 0 bases and J shed 0 bases, with 9 bases lying between them. Germline V gene data show CDR1 as SGHRS and CDR2 as YFSETQ. The DNA of the CDR3 is TGCGCCAGCAGCTTGGCCGAACAGGCGAACACCGGGGAGCTGTTTTTT. Translating gives CASSLAEQANTGELFF.

This clone was seen only once. The V gene is TRBV7-9, the J gene TRBJ2-5; TRBD1 matches 7 bases. This CDR3 is built from 15 residues. The germline V gene encodes CDR1 SEHNR and CDR2 FQNEAQ (reference sequence). With V trimmed by 4 bases and J by 4 bases, 9 bases remained unmatched. Written as DNA, the CDR3 is TGTGCCAGCAGCTACTTAGGACAGGCGGGAGAGACCCAGTACTTC. The encoded protein is CASSYLGQAGETQYF.

The DNA of the CDR3 is TGTGCCAGCAGCGTAGTGCCGGGGAATGAGCAGTTCTTC. Translation gives CASSVVPGNEQFF. This rearrangement joins TRBV9 to TRBJ2-1; TRBD2 might be the D (5 bases). The CDR3 consists of 13 residues. V shed 0 bases and J shed 7 bases, with 8 bases lying between them. CDR1 and CDR2 from the germline V gene are SGDLS and YYNGEE.

The chain links TRBV20-1 to TRBJ2-1; 9 bases fit TRBD2. The length of the CDR3 is 11 residues. From germline, CDR1 is DFQATT and CDR2 SNEGSKA (reference sequence). V gave up 8 bases and J gave up 6 bases; unmatched junction bases: 2. Here the CDR3 DNA reads TGCAGTCCACTAGCGGGCAATGAGCAGTTCTTC. Amino acid sequence: CSPLAGNEQFF.

The V call is TRBV6-5, the J call TRBJ2-1, with a weak D call TRBD1 (6 bases). Germline assignment: CDR1 MNHEY and CDR2 SVGAGI. The CDR3 length is 13 residues. Trimming cost V 6 bases and J 6 bases, with 12 bases left between them. The CDR3 spells CASSLGQFNEQFF. CDR3 sequence (DNA): TGTGCCAGCAGCCTCGGACAGTTCAATGAGCAGTTCTTC.

Concerning this clone: Mismatch with germline at one junction end may stem from a read error. The rearrangement uses TRBV3-1 (or the pseudogene TRBV3-2) and TRBJ1-2, with 10 bases lining up with TRBD1. Germline CDR1 is LGHDT and CDR2 is YNNKEL (reference sequence). The CDR3 has 13 residues. CDR3 in DNA: TGTGCCAGCAGCCAAAACACAGGGACAGGGGCTTACTTC. This codes for CASSQNTGTGAYF.

The rearrangement uses TRBV30 and TRBJ2-1; 10 bases fit TRBD1. Trimming cost V 2 bases and J 8 bases; bases outside gene matches: 6. Germline V gives CDR1 GTSNPN, CDR2 SVGIG (reference sequence). This CDR3 contains 14 residues. CDR3 loop: CAWSRGQGGHEQFF. DNA for the CDR3: TGTGCCTGGAGTCGTGGACAGGGGGGTCATGAGCAGTTCTTC.

V is TRBV2 and J is TRBJ2-7; D perhaps matches TRBD1 (5 bases). Trimming removed 3 bases at V and 4 bases at J, with 10 bases between. CDR3 length equals 13 residues. Germline assignment: CDR1 SNHLY and CDR2 FYNNEI. The CDR3 region is CASSDRQGYEQYF. As DNA, the CDR3 is TGTGCCAGCAGTGATAGGCAGGGTTACGAGCAGTACTTC.

The chain combines TRBV7-8 with TRBJ2-1; 8 positions match TRBD1. V trimming: 5 bases; J trimming: 0 bases; junction bases outside the gene matches: 12. Germline lookup yields CDR1 SGHVS and CDR2 FQNEAQ. The CDR3 extends over 18 amino acids. CDR3 amino acids: CASSVFGQGRSSYNEQFF. The CDR3 DNA reads as TGTGCCAGCAGCGTCTTCGGACAGGGTAGGAGCTCCTACAATGAGCAGTTCTTC.

This clone came up once. The CDR3 loop is CASSLMGLSYEQYF. DNA for the CDR3: TGTGCCAGCAGCTTAATGGGACTATCCTACGAGCAGTACTTC. The rearrangement uses TRBV7-2 and TRBJ2-7, with 7 bases lining up with TRBD2. Germline CDR1 is SGHTA and CDR2 is FQGNSA. The trim removed 2 bases at V and 1 base at J, leaving 2 bases unmatched. The CDR3 loop spans 14 amino acids.

The chain couples TRBV12-3 or TRBV12-4 to TRBJ1-4, with TRBD1 as a possible D gene (5 bases). Trimming stripped 2 bases from V and 8 bases from J, with 9 bases between. The CDR3 length is 13 residues. The CDR3 region has the DNA TGTGCCAGCAGTTTATTCTCAGGGGAAAAACTGTTTTTT. Protein sequence: CASSLFSGEKLFF.

The rearrangement joins TRBV6-5 to TRBJ1-2; no clear D gene. The germline gives CDR1 MNHEY, CDR2 SVGAGI. The CDR3 has 13 residues. V lost 5 bases to trimming and J lost 3 bases, with 10 bases between them. The CDR3 bases are TGTGCCAGCAGTCAGGCCCTTGACTATGGCTACACCTTC. Translation: CASSQALDYGYTF.

Only one count was recorded for this clone. The chain joins TRBV2 to TRBJ2-1, with 7 bases matching TRBD2. The CDR3 is made up of 18 amino acids. The germline V gene has CDR1 SNHLY and CDR2 FYNNEI. Trimming took 1 base from V and 1 from J; bases not matched to a gene: 10. CDR3 in DNA: TGTGCCAGCAGTGAAGACTACGCTAGCGGATCATCCTACAATGAGCAGTTCTTC. Protein: CASSEDYASGSSYNEQFF.

The chain uses TRBV5-1 and TRBJ2-1; D not certain. This CDR3 is built from 13 residues. Germline CDR1 reads SGHRS; CDR2 reads YFSETQ. V shed 3 bases and J shed 9 bases, with 13 bases lying between them. This CDR3 reads CASSSTVVFEQFF. The CDR3 DNA reads as TGCGCCAGCAGCTCCACTGTAGTGTTTGAGCAGTTCTTC.

This clone has more than one count but fewer than ten. The V and J genes are TRBV3-1 (or the pseudogene TRBV3-2) and TRBJ1-3; D ambiguous. The CDR3 has 16 amino acids. The V gene's germline CDR1 is LGHDT and CDR2 YNNKEL (reference sequence). The ends were cut back, 5 bases at V and 0 bases at J, with 14 bases in the middle. CDR3 sequence reads: CASSLNPGSSGNTIYF. Written as DNA, the CDR3 is TGTGCCAGCAGCTTGAATCCGGGGAGCTCTGGAAACACCATATATTTT.

The rearrangement links TRBV24-1 to TRBJ2-1; D is unresolved. The CDR3 covers 14 residues. V dropped 6 bases and J dropped 4 bases, with 12 bases sitting between them. CDR1 KGHDR and CDR2 SFDVKD come from the germline V gene. CDR3 amino acids: CATSPPGSYNEQFF. The CDR3 region has the DNA TGTGCCACCAGTCCCCCAGGCTCGTACAATGAGCAGTTCTTC.

The chain uses TRBV5-1 and TRBJ2-3; 10 bases are a match to TRBD2. CDR3 length: 15 residues. CDR1 and CDR2 (germline): SGHRS, YFSETQ. The trim removed 3 bases at V and 4 bases at J, leaving 5 bases unmatched. In DNA form, the CDR3 reads TGCGCCAGCAGCTGGGAGGGACTAGCGTCAGATACGCAGTATTTT. Translation gives CASSWEGLASDTQYF.